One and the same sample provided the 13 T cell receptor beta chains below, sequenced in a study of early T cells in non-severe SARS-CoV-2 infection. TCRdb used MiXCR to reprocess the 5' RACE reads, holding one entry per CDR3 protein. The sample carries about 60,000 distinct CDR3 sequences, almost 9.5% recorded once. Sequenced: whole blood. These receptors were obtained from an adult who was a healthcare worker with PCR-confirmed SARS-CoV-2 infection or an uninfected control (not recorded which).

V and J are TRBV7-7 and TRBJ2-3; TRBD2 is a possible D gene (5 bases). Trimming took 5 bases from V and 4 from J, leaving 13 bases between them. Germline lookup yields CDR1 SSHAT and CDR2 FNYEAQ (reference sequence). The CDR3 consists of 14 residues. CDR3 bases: TGTGCCAGCAGCCCAGACTACGGTGCAGATACGCAGTATTTT. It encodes CASSPDYGADTQYF.

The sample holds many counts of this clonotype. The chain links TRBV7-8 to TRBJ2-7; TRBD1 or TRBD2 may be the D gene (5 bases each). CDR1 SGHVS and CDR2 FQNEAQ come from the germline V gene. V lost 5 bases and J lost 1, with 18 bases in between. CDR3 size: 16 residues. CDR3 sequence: CASSLAGRVISYEQYV. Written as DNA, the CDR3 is TGTGCCAGCAGCCTGGCGGGCAGGGTAATTTCCTACGAGCAGTACGTC.

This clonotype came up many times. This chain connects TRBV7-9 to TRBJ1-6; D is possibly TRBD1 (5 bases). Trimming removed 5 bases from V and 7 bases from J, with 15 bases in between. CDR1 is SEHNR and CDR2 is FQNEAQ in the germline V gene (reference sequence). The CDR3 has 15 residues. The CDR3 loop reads CASSRGTDQNSPLHF. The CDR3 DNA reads TGTGCCAGCAGCCGGGGGACGGACCAGAATTCACCCCTCCACTTT.

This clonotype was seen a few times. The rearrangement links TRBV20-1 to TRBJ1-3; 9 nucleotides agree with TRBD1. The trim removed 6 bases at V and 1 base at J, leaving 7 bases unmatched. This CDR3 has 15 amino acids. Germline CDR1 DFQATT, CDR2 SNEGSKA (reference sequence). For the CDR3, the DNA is TGCAGTGCGACGGGACAGGGTTCATCTGGAAACACCATATATTTT. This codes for CSATGQGSSGNTIYF.

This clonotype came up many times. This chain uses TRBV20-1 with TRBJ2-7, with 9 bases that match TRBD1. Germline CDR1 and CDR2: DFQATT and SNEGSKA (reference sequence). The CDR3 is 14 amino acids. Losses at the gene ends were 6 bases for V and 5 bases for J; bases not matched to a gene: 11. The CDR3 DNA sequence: TGCAGTGCGAGCACCGGGACAGGGAACCACGAGCAGTACGTC. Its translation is CSASTGTGNHEQYV.

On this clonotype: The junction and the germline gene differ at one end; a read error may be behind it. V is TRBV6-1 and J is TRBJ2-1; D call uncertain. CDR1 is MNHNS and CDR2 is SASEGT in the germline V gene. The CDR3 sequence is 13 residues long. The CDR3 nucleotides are TGTGCCAGCAGCGAAGACGGAAGGTATGAGCAGTTCTTC. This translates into CASSEDGRYEQFF.

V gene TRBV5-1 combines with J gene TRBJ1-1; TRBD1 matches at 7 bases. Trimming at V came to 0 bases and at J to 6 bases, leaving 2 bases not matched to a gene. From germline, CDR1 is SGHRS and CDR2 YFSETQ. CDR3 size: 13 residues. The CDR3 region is CASSLGDSSEAFF. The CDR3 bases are TGCGCCAGCAGCTTGGGGGACAGTTCTGAAGCTTTCTTT.

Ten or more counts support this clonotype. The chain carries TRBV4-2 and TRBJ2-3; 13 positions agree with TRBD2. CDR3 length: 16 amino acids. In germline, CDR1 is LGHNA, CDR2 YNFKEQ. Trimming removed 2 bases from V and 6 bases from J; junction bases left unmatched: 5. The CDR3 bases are TGTGCCAGCAGCCAACCACTAGCGGGGGGGGCGGATACGCAGTATTTT. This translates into CASSQPLAGGADTQYF.

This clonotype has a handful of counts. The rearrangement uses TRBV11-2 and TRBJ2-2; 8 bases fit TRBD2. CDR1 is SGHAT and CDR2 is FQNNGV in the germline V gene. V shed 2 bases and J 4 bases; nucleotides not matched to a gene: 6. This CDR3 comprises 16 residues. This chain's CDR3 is CASSLFRGGFTGELFF. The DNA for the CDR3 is TGTGCCAGCAGCTTATTTCGGGGGGGTTTCACCGGGGAGCTGTTTTTT.

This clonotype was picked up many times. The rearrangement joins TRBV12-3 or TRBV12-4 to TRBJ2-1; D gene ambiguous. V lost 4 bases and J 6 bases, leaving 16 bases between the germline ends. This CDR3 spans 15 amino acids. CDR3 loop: CASSSITHQSNEQFF. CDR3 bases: TGTGCCAGCAGTTCAATAACCCATCAGAGCAATGAGCAGTTCTTC.

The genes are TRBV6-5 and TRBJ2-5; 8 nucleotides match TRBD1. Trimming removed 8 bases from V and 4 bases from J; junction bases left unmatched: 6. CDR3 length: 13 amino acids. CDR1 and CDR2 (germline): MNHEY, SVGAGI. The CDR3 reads CASGARGRETQYF. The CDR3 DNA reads TGTGCCAGCGGGGCCAGGGGGCGAGAGACCCAGTACTTC.

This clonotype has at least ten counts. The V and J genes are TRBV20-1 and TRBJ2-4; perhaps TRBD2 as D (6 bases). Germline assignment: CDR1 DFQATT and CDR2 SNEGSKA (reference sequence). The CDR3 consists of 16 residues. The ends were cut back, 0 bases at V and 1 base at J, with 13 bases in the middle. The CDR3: CSARDLAGRAKNIQYF. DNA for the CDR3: TGCAGTGCTAGAGATCTGGCGGGAAGGGCCAAAAACATTCAGTACTTC.

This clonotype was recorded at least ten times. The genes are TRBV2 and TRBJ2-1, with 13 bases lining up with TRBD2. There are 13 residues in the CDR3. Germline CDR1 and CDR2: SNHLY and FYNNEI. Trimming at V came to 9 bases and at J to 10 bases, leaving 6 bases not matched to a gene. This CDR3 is CASRTSGGLEQFF. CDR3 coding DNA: TGTGCCAGTAGGACTAGCGGGGGATTGGAGCAGTTCTTC.